This T cell receptor (beta chain) was documented in a study of identical twins' blood T cells. Broader study findings: Each donor's most abundant TCRbeta clonotypes shared more CDR3 sequences with her twin than unrelated donors. Twin repertoire similarity may partly reflect shared environment.

Turning to this clonotype: Its antigen remains unidentified.

The CDR3 consists of 14 residues. The germline V gene encodes CDR1 SGHRS and CDR2 YFSETQ. Unmatched junction bases numbered 7, after V lost 5 bases and J lost 3 bases. TCRdb re-derived calls from the 5' RACE reads in MiXCR, one entry per CDR3 protein. The sample holds 400,000 or so distinct CDR3 sequences, about 28% seen once. Six healthy women, forming three identical twin pairs, donated samples. The clonotype comes from a woman aged 18-49 years in good health. The sample consisted of PBMCs. V usage is TRBV5-1 and J usage is TRBJ1-1, with 7 bases fitting TRBD1. The CDR3 DNA follows: TGCGCCAGCAGGCCCGGGACAGTGGACACTGAAGCTTTCTTT. Encoded protein: CASRPGTVDTEAFF.